This is a list of T cell receptor beta chains from one sample in a study of OX40 agonist ivuxolimab in advanced cancers. Sequencing was performed with immunoSEQ multiplex PCR; in TCRdb, only in-frame clones are kept and a portion is missing. The sample carries tens of thousands of clones, roughly nine tenths recorded once. The sequenced sample was CD4+ or CD8+ T cells sorted from blood, obtained in a trial of the OX40 agonist ivuxolimab. These receptors came from an adult with an advanced solid tumor such as melanoma, head and neck, liver or kidney cancer. Both conserved end residues are part of each CDR3.

j_call: TRBJ1-6; v_call: TRBV6-1; cdr3_aa: CASSERERFYNSPLHF
j_call: TRBJ2-1; v_call: TRBV6-1; cdr3_aa: CASSDGRRKYNEQFF
j_call: TRBJ2-3; v_call: TRBV4-1; cdr3_aa: CASSKRSGSTDTQYF
j_call: TRBJ2-2; v_call: TRBV10-3; cdr3_aa: CAISPGQGSTGELFF
j_call: TRBJ1-1; v_call: TRBV6-5; cdr3_aa: CASRGRKTYTEAFF
j_call: TRBJ1-1; v_call: TRBV2; cdr3_aa: CATRDRLIFNTEAFF
j_call: TRBJ1-3; v_call: TRBV7-9; cdr3_aa: CASSLERQSSGNTIYF
j_call: TRBJ2-3; v_call: TRBV7-9; cdr3_aa: CASSVGVSTDTQYF
j_call: TRBJ1-2; v_call: TRBV15; cdr3_aa: CATSRDSDRGRGYTF
j_call: TRBJ1-4; v_call: TRBV7-9; cdr3_aa: CASSLSQGAGEKLFF
j_call: TRBJ2-5; v_call: TRBV5-4; cdr3_aa: CASSSRLAGGETQYF
j_call: TRBJ1-4; v_call: TRBV4-1; cdr3_aa: CASSQGDRGQNEKLFF
j_call: TRBJ1-2; v_call: TRBV27; cdr3_aa: CASKGSTYGYTF
j_call: TRBJ1-5; v_call: TRBV5-4; cdr3_aa: CASSLGPEASQPQHF
j_call: TRBJ2-5; v_call: TRBV14; cdr3_aa: CASSQGPGRGETQYF
j_call: TRBJ2-3; v_call: TRBV4-1; cdr3_aa: CASSHRDSDTQYF
j_call: TRBJ1-2; v_call: TRBV2; cdr3_aa: CASSEASTRIRGYTF
j_call: TRBJ2-3; v_call: TRBV4-1; cdr3_aa: CASSQGPQRGISTDTQYF
j_call: TRBJ1-6; v_call: TRBV30; cdr3_aa: CAGTGQENSPLHF
j_call: TRBJ2-1; v_call: TRBV6-1; cdr3_aa: CASSGWKDNYNEQFF
j_call: TRBJ1-6; v_call: TRBV6-6; cdr3_aa: CASSPQGGWSPLHF
j_call: TRBJ1-2; v_call: TRBV7-2; cdr3_aa: CASSWKGGVNYGYTF
j_call: TRBJ1-2; v_call: TRBV29-1; cdr3_aa: CSERTGDGYTF
j_call: TRBJ2-7; v_call: TRBV6-5; cdr3_aa: CASRSEDRGHEQYF
j_call: TRBJ2-2; v_call: TRBV6-1; cdr3_aa: CASSRQGGAGELFF
j_call: TRBJ1-1; v_call: TRBV2; cdr3_aa: CASSAWGQGESEAFF
j_call: TRBJ2-6; v_call: TRBV5-1; cdr3_aa: CASSPGTSTGANVLTF